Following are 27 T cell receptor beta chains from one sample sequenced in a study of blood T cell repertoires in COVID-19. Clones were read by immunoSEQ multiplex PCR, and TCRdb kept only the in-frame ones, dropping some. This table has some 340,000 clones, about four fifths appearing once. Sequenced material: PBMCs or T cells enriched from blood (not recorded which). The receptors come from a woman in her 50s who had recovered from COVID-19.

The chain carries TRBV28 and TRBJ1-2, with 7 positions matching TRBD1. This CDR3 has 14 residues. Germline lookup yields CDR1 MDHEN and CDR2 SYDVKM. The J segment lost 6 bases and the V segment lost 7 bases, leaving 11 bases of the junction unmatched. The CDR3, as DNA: TGTGCCAGCAATCGACAGGGTCGGATGCATGGCTACACCTTC. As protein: CASNRQGRMHGYTF.

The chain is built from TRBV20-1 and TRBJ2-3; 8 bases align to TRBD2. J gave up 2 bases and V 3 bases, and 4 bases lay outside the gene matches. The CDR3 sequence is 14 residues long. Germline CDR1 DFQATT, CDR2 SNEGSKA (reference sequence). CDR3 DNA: TGCAGTGCTAGTCGGCGGGGGGCCACAGATACGCAGTATTTT. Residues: CSASRRGATDTQYF.

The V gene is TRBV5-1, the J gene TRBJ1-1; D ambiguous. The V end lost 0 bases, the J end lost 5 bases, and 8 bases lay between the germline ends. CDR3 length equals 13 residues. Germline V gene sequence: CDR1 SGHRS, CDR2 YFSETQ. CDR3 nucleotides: TGCGCCAGCAGCTTGGGGGGAGAAACTGAAGCTTTCTTT. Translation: CASSLGGETEAFF. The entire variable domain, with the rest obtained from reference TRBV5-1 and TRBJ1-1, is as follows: KAGVTQTPRYLIKTRGQQVTLSCSPISGHRSVSWYQQTPGQGLQFLFEYFSETQRNKGNFPGRFSGRQFSNSRSEMNVSTLELGDSALYLCASSLGGETEAFFGQGTRLTVV.

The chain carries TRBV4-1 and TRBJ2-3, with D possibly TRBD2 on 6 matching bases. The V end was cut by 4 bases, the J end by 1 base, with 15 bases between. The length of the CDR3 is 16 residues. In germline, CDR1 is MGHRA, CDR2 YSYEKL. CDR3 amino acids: CASSPNGGLGTDTQYF. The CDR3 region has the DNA TGCGCCAGCAGCCCGAATGGGGGGTTGGGCACAGATACGCAGTATTTT.

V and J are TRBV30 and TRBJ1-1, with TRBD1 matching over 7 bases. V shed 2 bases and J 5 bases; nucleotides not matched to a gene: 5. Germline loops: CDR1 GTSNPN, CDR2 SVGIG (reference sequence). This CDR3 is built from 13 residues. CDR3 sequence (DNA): TGTGCCTGGAGTAGACAGGGCGGGACTGAAGCTTTCTTT. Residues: CAWSRQGGTEAFF.

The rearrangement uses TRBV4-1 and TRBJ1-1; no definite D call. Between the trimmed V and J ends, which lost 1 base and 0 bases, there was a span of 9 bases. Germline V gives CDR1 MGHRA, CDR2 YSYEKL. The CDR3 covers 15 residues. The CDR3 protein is CASSQAQVMNTEAFF. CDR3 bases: TGCGCCAGCAGCCAAGCTCAGGTTATGAACACTGAAGCTTTCTTT.

CDR3 protein: CASSSGGGSSSYNEQFF. CDR3 nucleotide sequence: TGTGCCAGCAGCTCGGGGGGGGGTAGCAGCTCCTACAATGAGCAGTTCTTC. The genes are TRBV5-4 and TRBJ2-1; 8 positions match TRBD2. The V gene end was trimmed by 3 bases and the J gene end by 0 bases; junction bases not matched to a gene: 8. CDR3 size: 17 residues. Per the germline V gene, CDR1 is SGHNT and CDR2 is YYREEE (reference sequence).

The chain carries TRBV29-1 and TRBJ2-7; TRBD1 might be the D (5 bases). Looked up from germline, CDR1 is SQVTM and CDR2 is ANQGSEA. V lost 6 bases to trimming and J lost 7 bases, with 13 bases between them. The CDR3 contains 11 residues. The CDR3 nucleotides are TGCAGCGTAGGAAAGGGGTGGGAGCAGTACTTC. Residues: CSVGKGWEQYF.

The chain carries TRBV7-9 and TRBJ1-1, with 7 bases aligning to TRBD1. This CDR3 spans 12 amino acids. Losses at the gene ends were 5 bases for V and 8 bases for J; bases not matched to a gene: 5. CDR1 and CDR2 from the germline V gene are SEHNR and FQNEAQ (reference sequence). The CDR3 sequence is CASSQGGPEAFF. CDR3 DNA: TGTGCCAGCAGCCAAGGGGGCCCCGAAGCTTTCTTT.

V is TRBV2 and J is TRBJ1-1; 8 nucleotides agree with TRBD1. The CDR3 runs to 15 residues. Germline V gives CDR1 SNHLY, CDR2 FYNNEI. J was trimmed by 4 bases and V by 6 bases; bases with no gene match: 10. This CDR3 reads CASRERQGRTTEAFF. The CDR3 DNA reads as TGTGCCAGCAGGGAGAGACAGGGGCGGACCACTGAAGCTTTCTTT.

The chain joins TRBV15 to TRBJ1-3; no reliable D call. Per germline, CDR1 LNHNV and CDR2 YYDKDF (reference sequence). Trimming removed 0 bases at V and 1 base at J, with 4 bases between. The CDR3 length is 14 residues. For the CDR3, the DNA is TGTGCCACCAGCAGAGATCTTTCTGGAAACACCATATATTTT. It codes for CATSRDLSGNTIYF.

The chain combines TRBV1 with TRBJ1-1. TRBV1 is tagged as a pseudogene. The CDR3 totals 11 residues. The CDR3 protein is CTSSHPPEAFF. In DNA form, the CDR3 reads TGCACCAGCAGCCACCCTCCTGAAGCTTTCTTT.

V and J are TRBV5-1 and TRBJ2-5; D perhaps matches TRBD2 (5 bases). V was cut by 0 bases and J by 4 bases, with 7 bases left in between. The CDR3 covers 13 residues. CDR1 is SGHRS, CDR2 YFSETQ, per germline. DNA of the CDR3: TGCGCCAGCAGCTTGGGACTACGAGAGACCCAGTACTTC. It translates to CASSLGLRETQYF.

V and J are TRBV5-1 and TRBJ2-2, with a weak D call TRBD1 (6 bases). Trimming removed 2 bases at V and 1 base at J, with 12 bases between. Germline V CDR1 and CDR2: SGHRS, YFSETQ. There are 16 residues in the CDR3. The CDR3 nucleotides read TGCGCCAGCAGCTTTGGGGGCAGACTGAACACCGGGGAGCTGTTTTTT. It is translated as CASSFGGRLNTGELFF.

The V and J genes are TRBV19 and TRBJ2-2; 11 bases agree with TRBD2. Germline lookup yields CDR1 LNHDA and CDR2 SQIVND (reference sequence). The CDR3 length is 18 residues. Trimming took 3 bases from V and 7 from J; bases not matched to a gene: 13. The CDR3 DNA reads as TGTGCCAGTAGTATCCTCCTAACTAGCGGGAGTAAGGACGGGGAGCTGTTTTTT. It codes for CASSILLTSGSKDGELFF.

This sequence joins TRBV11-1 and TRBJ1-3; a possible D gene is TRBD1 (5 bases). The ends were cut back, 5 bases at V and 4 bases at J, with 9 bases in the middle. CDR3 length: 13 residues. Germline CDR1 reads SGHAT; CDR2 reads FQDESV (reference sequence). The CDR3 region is CASSQDIGNTIYF. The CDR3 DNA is TGTGCCAGCAGCCAGGACATCGGAAACACCATATATTTT. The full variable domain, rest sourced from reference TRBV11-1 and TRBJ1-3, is EAEVAQSPRYKITEKSQAVAFWCDPISGHATLYWYRQILGQGPELLVQFQDESVVDDSQLPKDRFSAERLKGVDSTLKIQPAELGDSAMYLCASSQDIGNTIYFGEGSWLTVV.

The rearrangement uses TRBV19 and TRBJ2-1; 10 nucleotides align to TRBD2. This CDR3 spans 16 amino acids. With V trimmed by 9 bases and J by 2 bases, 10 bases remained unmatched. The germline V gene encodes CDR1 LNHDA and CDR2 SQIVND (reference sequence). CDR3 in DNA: TGTGCCAGCCTTCCATCAGGGACTAGCGCCTACAATGAGCAGTTCTTC. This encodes CASLPSGTSAYNEQFF.

CDR3 DNA sequence: TGTGCCACCAGTGAAACAGGGGCCACAGATACGCAGTATTTT. Amino acids: CATSETGATDTQYF. The chain combines TRBV24-1 with TRBJ2-3; 7 bases match TRBD1. With V trimmed by 4 bases and J by 2 bases, 2 bases remained unmatched. There are 14 residues in the CDR3. Germline values: CDR1 KGHDR, CDR2 SFDVKD.

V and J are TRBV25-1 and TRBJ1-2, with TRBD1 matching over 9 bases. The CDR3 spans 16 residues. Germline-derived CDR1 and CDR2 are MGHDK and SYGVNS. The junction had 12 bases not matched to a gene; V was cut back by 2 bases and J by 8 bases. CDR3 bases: TGTGCCAGCAGTGAAACTCCGGGACAGGGACCTTCCGGCTACACCTTC. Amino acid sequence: CASSETPGQGPSGYTF.

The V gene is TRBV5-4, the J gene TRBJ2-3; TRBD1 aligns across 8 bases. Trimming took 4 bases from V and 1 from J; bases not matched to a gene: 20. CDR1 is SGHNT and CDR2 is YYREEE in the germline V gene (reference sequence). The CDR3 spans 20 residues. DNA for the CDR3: TGTGCCAGCAGCGATCCCCGACAGGGGCGATTTGAGCGGGGCACAGATACGCAGTATTTT. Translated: CASSDPRQGRFERGTDTQYF.

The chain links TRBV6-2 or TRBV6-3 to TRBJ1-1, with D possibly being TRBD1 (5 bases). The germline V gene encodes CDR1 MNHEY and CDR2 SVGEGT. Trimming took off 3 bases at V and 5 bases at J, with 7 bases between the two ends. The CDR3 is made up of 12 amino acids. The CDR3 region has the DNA TGTGCCAGCAGTTATGGGGGGACTGAAGCTTTCTTT. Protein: CASSYGGTEAFF.

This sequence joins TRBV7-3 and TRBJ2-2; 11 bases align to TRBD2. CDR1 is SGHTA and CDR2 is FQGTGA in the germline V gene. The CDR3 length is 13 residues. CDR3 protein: CATSGSHTGELFF. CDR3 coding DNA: TGTGCTACTAGCGGGAGCCACACCGGGGAGCTGTTTTTT.

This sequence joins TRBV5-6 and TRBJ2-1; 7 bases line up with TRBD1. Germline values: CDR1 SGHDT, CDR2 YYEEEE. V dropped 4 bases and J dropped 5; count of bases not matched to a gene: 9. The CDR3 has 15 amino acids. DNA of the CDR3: TGTGCCAGCAGCCTACAGGGGAATTTGGACAATGAGCAGTTCTTC. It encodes CASSLQGNLDNEQFF.

In DNA form, the CDR3 reads TGTGCCAGCAGTTCCCCCCTGACTAGCGGGAGGGCAGTAAGCACCGGGGAGCTGTTTTTT. Translation gives CASSSPLTSGRAVSTGELFF. The chain has TRBV6-2 or TRBV6-3 and TRBJ2-2; the match to TRBD2 covers 14 bases. The CDR3 length is 20 residues. Germline lookup yields CDR1 MNHEY and CDR2 SVGEGT. V was pared by 4 bases and J by 4 bases, with 14 bases of the junction left unmatched.

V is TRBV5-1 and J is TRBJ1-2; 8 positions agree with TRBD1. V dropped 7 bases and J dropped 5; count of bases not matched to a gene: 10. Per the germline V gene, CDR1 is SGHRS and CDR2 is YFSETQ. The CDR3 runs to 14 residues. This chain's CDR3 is CASGTGDRYYGYTF. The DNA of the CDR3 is TGCGCCAGCGGAACGGGGGACAGGTATTATGGCTACACCTTC.

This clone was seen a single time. CDR3 nucleotide sequence: TGTGCCCTCGCCCGGGAGTGGAACACTGAAGCTTTCTTT. Translation gives CALAREWNTEAFF. The chain employs TRBV10-3 and TRBJ1-1; D uncertain. V was shortened by 11 bases and J by 1 base, with 14 bases between the two germline ends. This CDR3 is 13 amino acids long. Germline CDR1 is ENHRY and CDR2 is SYGVKD.

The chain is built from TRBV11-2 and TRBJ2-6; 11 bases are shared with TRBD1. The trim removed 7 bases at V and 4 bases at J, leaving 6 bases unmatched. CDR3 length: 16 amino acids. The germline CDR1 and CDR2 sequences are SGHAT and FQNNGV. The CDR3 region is CASTRDRGIGANVLTF. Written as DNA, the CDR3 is TGTGCCAGCACCCGGGACAGGGGGATCGGGGCCAACGTCCTGACTTTC.